This T cell receptor beta chain was sequenced for a study of blood T cell repertoires in COVID-19. Produced via immunoSEQ multiplex PCR; TCRdb's table is partial and in-frame only. The data contain about 380,000 clones, about 90% of them singletons. Each recovered donor of Cohort 3 presented with two negative PCRs, clearance, or symptom resolution. There are 19 residues in the CDR3. From germline, CDR1 is LGHNT and CDR2 FRNRAP. The V end lost 1 base, the J end lost 0 bases, and 19 bases lay between the germline ends. The sequenced sample was PBMCs or T cells enriched from blood (not recorded which). This TCR was sampled from a man aged 30 to 45 who had recovered from COVID-19. This chain uses TRBV12-5 with TRBJ1-5; TRBD1 might be the D (6 bases). CDR3 coding DNA: TGTGCTAGTGGTTTGGCGAGGACAGACACCCTGTATAGCAATCAGCCCCAGCATTTT. Protein product: CASGLARTDTLYSNQPQHF.